A selection of T cell receptor beta chains follows, all from one sample in a study of OX40 agonist ivuxolimab in advanced cancers. This table comes from immunoSEQ multiplex PCR, and its TCRdb copy is limited to in-frame clones, with some not included. This repertoire shows 45,000 to 60,000 clones, 86% found once; its top ten account for around 6.7%. The input for sequencing was CD4+ or CD8+ T cells sorted from blood, taken in a trial of the OX40 agonist ivuxolimab. The receptors were gathered from an adult with an advanced solid tumor such as melanoma, head and neck, liver or kidney cancer. Both conserved end residues are part of each CDR3. D genes are given only for firm matches. The size of a clone is reported for some rows only, either as once, few or many, or as a class for expanded clones.

d_call	j_call	clone_size	v_call	cdr3_aa	cdr3_nt
-	TRBJ1-5	-	TRBV19	CASSPKGRGNQPQHF	TGTGCCAGTAGTCCAAAAGGGCGGGGCAATCAGCCCCAGCATTTT
TRBD2	TRBJ2-7	-	TRBV4-2	CASSLGGFRREQYF	TGTGCCAGCAGCTTGGGAGGGTTTAGGCGCGAGCAGTACTTC
TRBD2	TRBJ2-5	-	TRBV7-2	CASSLVLAGALGETQYF	TGTGCCAGCAGCTTAGTCTTAGCGGGGGCCCTGGGGGAGACCCAGTACTTC
-	TRBJ1-1	-	TRBV5-6	CASSPRGNTEAFF	TGTGCCAGCAGCCCGAGGGGGAACACTGAAGCTTTCTTT
-	TRBJ2-5	medium-sized	TRBV7-7	CASSLATGQQETQYF	TGTGCCAGCAGCTTAGCGACGGGTCAGCAAGAGACCCAGTACTTC
TRBD2	TRBJ2-5	-	TRBV19	CASSPTGGLGETQYF	TGTGCCAGTAGTCCGACGGGGGGGCTAGGAGAGACCCAGTACTTC
TRBD2	TRBJ2-3	-	TRBV7-6	CASSLGASGVTDTQYF	TGTGCCAGCAGCTTAGGGGCTAGCGGGGTCACAGATACGCAGTATTTT
TRBD1	TRBJ1-1	-	TRBV6-1	CASSGGTGRNTEAFF	TGTGCCAGCAGTGGAGGGACAGGGCGGAACACTGAAGCTTTCTTT
TRBD2	TRBJ2-7	-	TRBV13	CASSPRGGAEQYF	TGTGCCAGCAGCCCTCGGGGGGGAGCCGAGCAGTACTTC
-	TRBJ1-3	-	TRBV11-2	CASSLDSGNTIYF	TGTGCCAGCAGCTTAGATTCCGGTAACACCATATATTTT
-	TRBJ2-3	-	TRBV28	CASTPGGASTDTQYF	TGTGCCAGCACCCCCGGGGGAGCTAGCACAGATACGCAGTATTTT
TRBD1	TRBJ1-1	-	TRBV7-2	CASSTKATGGYTEAFF	TGTGCCAGCAGCACCAAAGCGACAGGGGGATACACTGAAGCTTTCTTT
-	TRBJ1-2	few	TRBV27	CASSLGQNYGYTF	TGTGCCAGCAGTTTGGGTCAGAACTATGGCTACACCTTC
TRBD1	TRBJ1-1	-	TRBV6-5	CASSTRQGSGTEAFF	TGTGCCAGCAGTACCCGACAGGGGTCAGGCACTGAAGCTTTCTTT
TRBD2	TRBJ2-3	-	TRBV11-2	CASSLDGGATDTQYF	TGTGCCAGCAGCTTAGACGGGGGGGCAACAGATACGCAGTATTTT
TRBD1	TRBJ1-5	-	TRBV7-9	CASSRTGDQPQHF	TGTGCCAGCAGCAGGACAGGGGATCAGCCCCAGCATTTT
-	TRBJ1-3	once	TRBV2	CASSARDIQIRSGNTIYF	TGTGCCAGCAGCGCCCGGGATATCCAAATCCGCTCTGGAAACACCATATATTTT
-	TRBJ2-5	-	TRBV9	CASSRAGDGETQYF	TGTGCCAGCAGCCGAGCCGGGGACGGAGAGACCCAGTACTTC
TRBD1	TRBJ2-3	-	TRBV30	CAWSVGLGGATDTQYF	TGTGCCTGGAGTGTCGGGTTAGGGGGCGCGACAGATACGCAGTATTTT
TRBD1	TRBJ1-3	-	TRBV4-1	CASSSRTGRIHSGNTIYF	TGCGCCAGCAGCTCCAGGACAGGGCGAATCCACTCTGGAAACACCATATATTTT
-	TRBJ1-1	-	TRBV5-1	CASSKHGGISYTEAFF	TGCGCCAGCAGCAAGCACGGGGGGATTAGCTACACTGAAGCTTTCTTT
-	TRBJ1-1	-	TRBV9	CASSVALRNTEAFF	TGTGCCAGCAGCGTAGCACTGAGAAACACTGAAGCTTTCTTT
-	TRBJ1-1	-	TRBV7-2	CASSLYRLKAFF	TGTGCCAGCAGCTTATACAGGCTGAAGGCTTTCTTT
TRBD1	TRBJ1-2	-	TRBV6-1	CASRHTQGAYGYTF	TGTGCCAGCAGACATACCCAGGGGGCCTATGGCTACACCTTC
TRBD1	TRBJ1-2	-	TRBV11-2	CASSADRGGYGYTF	TGTGCCAGCAGCGCGGACAGGGGAGGGTATGGCTACACCTTC
TRBD1	TRBJ1-1	few	TRBV5-8	CASSFRQGRTEAFF	TGTGCCAGCAGCTTCCGACAGGGCCGGACTGAAGCTTTCTTT
TRBD1	TRBJ1-5	-	TRBV2	CASSEARGPLSNQPQHF	TGTGCCAGCAGTGAAGCGAGGGGGCCCCTTTCCAATCAGCCCCAGCATTTT
-	TRBJ2-5	-	TRBV6-1	CASSESRGTQETQYF	TGTGCCAGCAGTGAATCGCGGGGGACACAAGAGACCCAGTACTTC
-	TRBJ2-7	-	TRBV11-2	CASSFAGYEQYF	TGTGCCAGCAGCTTTGCCGGTTACGAGCAGTACTTC
-	TRBJ1-1	-	TRBV5-6	CASSLYRNTEAFF	TGTGCCAGCAGCTTATACAGAAACACTGAAGCTTTCTTT
TRBD1	TRBJ2-7	-	TRBV5-1	CASSLVGDSYYEQYF	TGCGCCAGCAGCTTGGTGGGGGACAGCTACTACGAGCAGTACTTC
-	TRBJ2-1	-	TRBV5-1	CASSLDTSSYNEQFF	TGCGCCAGCAGCCTCGACACGAGCTCCTACAATGAGCAGTTCTTC
-	TRBJ1-3	-	TRBV5-1	CASSFTGNSGNTIYF	TGCGCCAGCAGCTTTACAGGGAACTCTGGAAACACCATATATTTT
-	TRBJ2-1	-	TRBV5-4	CASSPGGRSSYNEQFF	TGTGCCAGCAGCCCGGGGGGCCGGAGCTCCTACAATGAGCAGTTCTTC
TRBD1	TRBJ1-5	few	TRBV7-7	CASSADRDQPQHF	TGTGCCAGCAGCGCGGACAGGGATCAGCCCCAGCATTTT
-	TRBJ1-5	-	TRBV5-1	CASSLDGVGDQPQHF	TGCGCCAGCAGCTTGGATGGGGTTGGAGATCAGCCCCAGCATTTT
-	TRBJ1-2	-	TRBV2	CASSEEQVLNYGYTF	TGTGCCAGCAGTGAAGAGCAGGTCCTTAACTATGGCTACACCTTC
-	TRBJ1-2	-	TRBV19	CASRTDTYGYTF	TGTGCCAGTAGAACTGACACCTATGGCTACACCTTC
-	TRBJ1-2	-	TRBV2	CASKITGMDGYTF	TGTGCCAGCAAGATAACAGGGATGGATGGCTACACCTTC
TRBD2	TRBJ2-5	-	TRBV7-2	CASSLGSSGGQETQYF	TGTGCCAGCAGCTTAGGCTCTAGCGGGGGACAAGAGACCCAGTACTTC
TRBD1	TRBJ2-7	-	TRBV27	CASSPGTGRREQYF	TGTGCCAGCAGTCCCGGGACAGGGCGCCGCGAGCAGTACTTC
TRBD2	TRBJ2-5	-	TRBV7-3	CASSLVAGPQETQYF	TGTGCCAGCAGCTTAGTAGCGGGGCCACAAGAGACCCAGTACTTC
-	TRBJ2-1	-	TRBV6-5	CASSYGTILDNEQFF	TGTGCCAGCAGTTACGGGACCATTTTAGATAATGAGCAGTTCTTC
-	TRBJ2-7	-	TRBV28	CASSLGGPGRTFYEQYF	TGTGCCAGCAGTCTGGGGGGCCCGGGACGGACATTCTACGAGCAGTACTTC
-	TRBJ1-3	-	TRBV19	CASLSGLSGNTIYF	TGTGCCAGCCTTTCGGGACTCTCTGGAAACACCATATATTTT
-	TRBJ1-4	once	TRBV5-6	CASSPPEVATNEKLFF	TGTGCCAGCAGTCCCCCGGAAGTCGCAACTAATGAAAAACTGTTTTTT
-	TRBJ2-1	-	TRBV5-4	CASSLRGANEQFF	TGTGCCAGCAGCTTGAGAGGGGCGAATGAGCAGTTCTTC
-	TRBJ2-3	-	TRBV19	CASKGPIFTDTQYF	TGTGCCAGTAAGGGGCCCATATTTACAGATACGCAGTATTTT
-	TRBJ1-1	-	TRBV6-6	CASSYSPAMNTEAFF	TGTGCCAGCAGTTACAGTCCAGCTATGAACACTGAAGCTTTCTTT
TRBD1	TRBJ1-1	-	TRBV4-1	CASSQGGLGRGAAFF	TGCGCCAGCAGCCAAGGAGGATTGGGCAGGGGGGCAGCTTTCTTT
TRBD1	TRBJ1-1	few	TRBV7-9	CASSSGWTGAFF	TGTGCCAGCAGTTCCGGTTGGACAGGGGCTTTCTTT
-	TRBJ1-2	-	TRBV30	CAWSVQDRRYTF	TGTGCCTGGAGTGTACAGGACCGACGCTACACCTTC
TRBD1	TRBJ1-1	-	TRBV5-1	CASSAQGAGNTEAFF	TGCGCCAGCAGCGCCCAGGGGGCCGGGAACACTGAAGCTTTCTTT